This T cell receptor (beta chain) stems from a study of shared clonotypes between healthy human individuals. Study-level background: Three plates were used per donor for CD4 naive, three for CD4 memory, two for CD8 naive and one for CD8 memory. Study findings and constraints: Against clonotypes common to all four donors, non-shared ones had lower generation probabilities.

Turning to this clone: Its specificity is not known.

Produced via immunoSEQ multiplex PCR; TCRdb's table is partial and in-frame only. The table shows some 2 million clones, with about 95% occurring only once. CDR1 and CDR2 (germline): MNHEY, SVGAGI. V was shortened by 0 bases and J by 4 bases, with 15 bases between the two germline ends. The CDR3 is 16 residues long. In the naive CD8 group, cells lacked CD45RO and were positively selected for CCR7, so terminally differentiated effector memory CD45RA+ cells were left out. The receptor comes from a man younger than 30 in good health. This rearrangement joins TRBV6-5 to TRBJ1-2, with a possible D match to TRBD1 (6 bases). The material sequenced was naive CD8+ T cells sorted from blood. The CDR3 spells CASSYSQTGATYGYTF. CDR3 bases: TGTGCCAGCAGTTACTCGCAAACGGGGGCCACCTATGGCTACACCTTC.